The present T cell receptor (beta chain) was sequenced within a study of cytomegalovirus exposure and HLA in healthy donors. Study findings and constraints: The authors considered a cluster of highly shared sequence variants likely to be a sequencing artifact.

The V end was cut by 7 bases, the J end by 3 bases, with 6 bases between. The CDR3 loop spans 11 amino acids. Remarks on this clone: The antigen remains unidentified.

PCR used 60 Vbeta primers and 13 Jbeta primers. This table comes from immunoSEQ multiplex PCR, and its TCRdb copy is limited to in-frame clones, with some not included. The table has around 190,000 clones, around 79% seen once; the top ten hold 1.6%. The sequence was collected from a woman aged 45-60 years in good health and CMV-seronegative. This chain connects TRBV6-7 to TRBJ1-1, with D unresolved. TRBV6-7 is labeled an ORF, and its function is uncertain. The sample taken for sequencing was PBMCs. The CDR3 DNA follows: TGTGCCAGCATGAGGTACACTGAAGCTTTCTTT. This encodes CASMRYTEAFF.